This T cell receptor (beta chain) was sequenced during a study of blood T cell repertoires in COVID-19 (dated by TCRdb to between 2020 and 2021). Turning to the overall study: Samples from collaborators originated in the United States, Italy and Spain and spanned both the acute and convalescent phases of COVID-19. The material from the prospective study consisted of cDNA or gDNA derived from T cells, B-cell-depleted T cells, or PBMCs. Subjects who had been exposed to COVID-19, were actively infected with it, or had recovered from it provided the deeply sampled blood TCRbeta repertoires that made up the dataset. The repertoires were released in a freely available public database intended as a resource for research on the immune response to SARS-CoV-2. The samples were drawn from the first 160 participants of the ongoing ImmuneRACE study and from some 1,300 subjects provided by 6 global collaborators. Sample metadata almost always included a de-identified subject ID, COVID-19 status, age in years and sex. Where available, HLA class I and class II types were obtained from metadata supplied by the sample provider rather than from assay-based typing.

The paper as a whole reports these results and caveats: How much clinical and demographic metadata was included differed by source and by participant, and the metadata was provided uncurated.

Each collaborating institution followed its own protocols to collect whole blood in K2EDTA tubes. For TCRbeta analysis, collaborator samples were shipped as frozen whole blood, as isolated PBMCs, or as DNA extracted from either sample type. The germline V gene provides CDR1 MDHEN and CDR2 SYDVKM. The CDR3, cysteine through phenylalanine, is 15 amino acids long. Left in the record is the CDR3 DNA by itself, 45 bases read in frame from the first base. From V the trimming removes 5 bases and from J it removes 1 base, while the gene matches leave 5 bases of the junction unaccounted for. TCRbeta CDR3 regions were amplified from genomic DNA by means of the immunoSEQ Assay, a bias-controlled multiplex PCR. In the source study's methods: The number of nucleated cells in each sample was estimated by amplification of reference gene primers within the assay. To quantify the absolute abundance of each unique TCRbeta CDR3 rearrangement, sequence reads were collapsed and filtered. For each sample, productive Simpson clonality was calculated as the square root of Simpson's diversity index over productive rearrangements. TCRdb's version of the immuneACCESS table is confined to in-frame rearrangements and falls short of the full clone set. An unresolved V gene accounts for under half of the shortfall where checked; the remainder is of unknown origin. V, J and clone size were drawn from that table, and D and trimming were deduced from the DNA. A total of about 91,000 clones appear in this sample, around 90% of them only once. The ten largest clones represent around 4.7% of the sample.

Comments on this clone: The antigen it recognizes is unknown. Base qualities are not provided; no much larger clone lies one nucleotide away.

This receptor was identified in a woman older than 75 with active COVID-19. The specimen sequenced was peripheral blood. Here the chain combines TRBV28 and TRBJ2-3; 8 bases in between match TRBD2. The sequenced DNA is TGTGCCAGCAGTCCCCCGACTAGCGGCACAGATACGCAGTATTTT. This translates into CASSPPTSGTDTQYF.